This record covers a single T cell receptor (beta chain). The antigen remains unidentified. Deletions cut 3 bases from V and 6 bases from J, with 10 bases between. The CDR3 sequence is 13 residues long. From germline, CDR1 is ENHRY and CDR2 SYGVKD. This record belongs to a study of T cells in pancreatic ductal adenocarcinoma. Study-level results: The resected cohort was biased toward the minority with early-stage disease.

Only in-frame clones appear in the TCRdb table, and some are missing; sequencing was by immunoSEQ multiplex PCR. The sample holds over 100,000 clones, about 95% seen once. Selected pancreatic ductal adenocarcinoma patients had undergone surgery without neoadjuvant therapy. The source is a human donor with pancreatic ductal adenocarcinoma. The V and J genes are TRBV10-3 and TRBJ2-3, with D perhaps TRBD2 (5 bases). The material sequenced was PBMCs. The CDR3: CAISEGGPDTQYF. DNA for the CDR3: TGTGCCATCAGTGAAGGAGGACCCGATACGCAGTATTTT.